This T cell receptor beta chain is drawn from a study of blood T cell repertoires in COVID-19. The wider study: The samples span acute and convalescent COVID-19 from the United States, Italy and Spain. PBMCs, B-cell-depleted T cells, or T cells were the source of the cDNA or gDNA that made up the material.

Original analysis: Nucleated cell counts were estimated from reference gene primer amplification. Method: immunoSEQ multiplex PCR; TCRdb's copy keeps in-frame clones and lacks some. The DNA was the basis for D and trimming; V, J and clone size are from that table. The top ten hold roughly an eighth of the sample, which has 280,000 or so clones, 75% to 90% seen once. Germline loops: CDR1 SGHVS, CDR2 FQNEAQ. V was clipped by 2 bases and J by 8 bases; unmatched bases: 10. The CDR3 loop spans 17 amino acids. The TCR originated in a woman aged 60-70 years with acute or convalescent COVID-19. The sample taken for sequencing was peripheral blood. V is TRBV7-8 and J is TRBJ1-4, with 11 bases matching TRBD1. Here the CDR3 reads CASSLLGQGAIREKLFF. The CDR3 nucleotides read TGTGCCAGCAGCTTATTAGGACAGGGGGCAATCAGGGAAAAACTGTTTTTT.